The next 23 T cell receptor beta chains were all read from a single sample in a study of cytomegalovirus exposure and HLA in healthy donors. The primer mix had 60 Vbeta and 13 Jbeta primers. Measured with immunoSEQ multiplex PCR; TCRdb has only the in-frame clones, and not every one. The data contain around 40,000 clones, around 90% of them singletons. Sequencing was performed on PBMCs. The receptors come from a woman aged 40 to 49 in good health and CMV-seropositive.

The chain links TRBV6-5 to TRBJ2-2, with no clear D. V was shortened by 5 bases and J by 4 bases, with 5 bases between the two germline ends. The germline gives CDR1 MNHEY, CDR2 SVGAGI. CDR3 length equals 12 residues. The CDR3 region is CASSLVTGELFF. The CDR3 DNA sequence: TGTGCCAGCAGTCTAGTCACCGGGGAGCTGTTTTTT.

The rearrangement joins TRBV4-1 to TRBJ1-5, with a possible D match to TRBD1 (5 bases). Per germline, CDR1 MGHRA and CDR2 YSYEKL. The CDR3 contains 15 residues. Trimming left V 0 bases short and J 9 bases short, with 15 bases between. The CDR3 bases are TGCGCCAGCAGCCAAGAAGACGGGGGGGTCTGGCCCCAGCATTTT. Its translation: CASSQEDGGVWPQHF.

This sequence joins TRBV29-1 and TRBJ2-2; 9 nucleotides agree with TRBD1. V gave up 4 bases and J gave up 6 bases; unmatched junction bases: 12. Germline V CDR1 and CDR2: SQVTM, ANQGSEA. CDR3 length equals 16 residues. CDR3 amino acids: CSVVTGGFWRAGELFF. The DNA for the CDR3 is TGCAGCGTTGTGACAGGGGGGTTCTGGCGGGCCGGGGAGCTGTTTTTT.

The chain uses TRBV5-1 and TRBJ1-4; maybe TRBD1 (5 bases). The CDR3 runs to 15 residues. Trimming stripped 0 bases from V and 0 bases from J, with 6 bases between. The germline V gene encodes CDR1 SGHRS and CDR2 YFSETQ. This CDR3 is CASSLATATNEKLFF. DNA for the CDR3: TGCGCCAGCAGCTTGGCGACAGCAACTAATGAAAAACTGTTTTTT.

The gene calls are TRBV9 and TRBJ2-1; 8 nucleotides align to TRBD2. The CDR3 sequence is 19 residues long. Germline V CDR1 and CDR2: SGDLS, YYNGEE. J lost 5 bases, V lost 0 bases, and 16 bases had no gene match. CDR3 amino acids: CASSVAQGRAGAPNNEQFF. The CDR3, as DNA: TGTGCCAGCAGCGTAGCGCAGGGACGAGCGGGAGCACCAAACAATGAGCAGTTCTTC.

The rearrangement joins TRBV11-2 to TRBJ2-3, with D perhaps TRBD2 (6 bases). This CDR3 spans 13 amino acids. Germline-derived CDR1 and CDR2 are SGHAT and FQNNGV. With 5 bases removed from V and 15 bases from J, the gap between germline ends came to 21 bases. CDR3 nucleotides: TGTGCCAGCAGCCCACCTGTAGGGAGGAGTCAATATTTT. Protein: CASSPPVGRSQYF.

The chain uses TRBV6-1 and TRBJ2-5, with D uncertain. Germline V gives CDR1 MNHNS, CDR2 SASEGT. This CDR3 region has 13 residues. With 6 bases removed from V and 2 bases from J, the gap between germline ends came to 10 bases. The CDR3 region is CASSRGGQETQYF. Written as DNA, the CDR3 is TGTGCCAGCAGCCGAGGTGGGCAAGAGACCCAGTACTTC.

The chain combines TRBV6-5 with TRBJ2-7, with 11 bases aligning to TRBD2. The germline CDR1 and CDR2 sequences are MNHEY and SVGAGI. Trimming took 6 bases from V and 5 from J; bases not matched to a gene: 9. The CDR3 is 15 amino acids. Here the CDR3 reads CASRRSGRAPHEQYF. The DNA for the CDR3 is TGTGCCAGCAGACGTAGCGGGAGGGCCCCCCACGAGCAGTACTTC.

The sample holds a few counts of this clone. The chain combines TRBV4-2 with TRBJ2-1; 13 bases agree with TRBD2. This CDR3 spans 16 amino acids. V was clipped by 4 bases and J by 3 bases; unmatched bases: 3. Per germline, CDR1 LGHNA and CDR2 YNFKEQ. The CDR3 protein is CASSPRTSGSYNEQFF. The CDR3 nucleotides read TGTGCCAGCAGCCCACGGACTAGCGGGAGCTACAATGAGCAGTTCTTC.

The chain has TRBV5-6 and TRBJ1-2, with D unresolved. Germline V lookup: CDR1 SGHDT, CDR2 YYEEEE. CDR3 size: 16 residues. V was clipped by 2 bases and J by 5 bases, with 19 bases between them. The CDR3 loop is CASSLELLNNIYGYTF. CDR3 coding DNA: TGTGCCAGCAGCTTAGAATTATTGAATAACATTTATGGCTACACCTTC.

The CDR3 here is CASSVDPSGVYEQYF. The CDR3, as DNA: TGTGCCAGCAGCGTAGATCCGAGCGGGGTCTACGAGCAGTACTTC. The chain couples TRBV9 to TRBJ2-7; TRBD2 agrees at 7 bases. The germline CDR1 and CDR2 sequences are SGDLS and YYNGEE. This CDR3 spans 15 amino acids. V was pared by 0 bases and J by 3 bases, with 6 bases of the junction left unmatched.

This clone was detected only a few times. V and J are TRBV2 and TRBJ2-5, with TRBD2 matching 15 bases. The CDR3 sequence is 20 residues long. CDR1 and CDR2 (germline): SNHLY, FYNNEI. Trimming removed 10 bases from V and 4 bases from J; junction bases left unmatched: 22. In DNA form, the CDR3 reads TGTGCCAACTCGGGAGGAGGGGTGGGACTAGCGGGAGGAAGGGGAGAGACCCAGTACTTC. It encodes CANSGGGVGLAGGRGETQYF.

J is TRBJ2-1 and V is TRBV5-8; TRBD1 is a possible D gene (6 bases). This CDR3 is 15 amino acids long. The V end lost 4 bases, the J end lost 2 bases, and 13 bases lay between the germline ends. Germline CDR1 is SGHTS and CDR2 is YDEGEE. The CDR3 protein is CASSHTGTPYNEQFF. The CDR3 DNA sequence: TGTGCCAGCAGCCATACCGGGACACCCTACAATGAGCAGTTCTTC.

The V and J genes are TRBV7-2 and TRBJ2-7; weak D call: TRBD1 (7 bases). V lost 2 bases and J lost 3, with 11 bases in between. The CDR3 covers 14 residues. From germline, CDR1 is SGHTA and CDR2 FQGNSA. In nucleotides, the CDR3 is TGTGCCAGCAGCTTACAGGGGGGAATCTACGAGCAGTACTTC. Residues: CASSLQGGIYEQYF.

V usage is TRBV15 and J usage is TRBJ2-4; 8 nucleotides match TRBD1. J lost 8 bases, V lost 4 bases, and 7 bases had no gene match. The CDR3 loop spans 14 amino acids. Germline CDR1 is LNHNV and CDR2 is YYDKDF (reference sequence). CDR3 DNA sequence: TGTGCCACCAGCATCTCAGGGGGCTGGGACATTCAGTACTTC. It is translated as CATSISGGWDIQYF.

The rearrangement uses TRBV6-6 and TRBJ1-3; D gene uncertain. The CDR3 runs to 14 residues. Germline V CDR1 and CDR2: MNHNY, SVGAGI (reference sequence). The germline V and J ends were trimmed by 6 bases and 0 bases, with 9 bases remaining between them. In nucleotides, the CDR3 is TGTGCCAGCAGGGGCGTCGCCTCTGGAAACACCATATATTTT. It yields the protein CASRGVASGNTIYF.

This clone was observed once. This chain connects TRBV7-3 to TRBJ2-3; the D is unclear. The CDR3 runs to 16 residues. Germline CDR1 SGHTA, CDR2 FQGTGA. V lost 5 bases, J lost 2 bases, and 17 bases lay in between. CDR3 nucleotide sequence: TGTGCCAGCAGCCCGCAGAAACAGATACTCACAGATACGCAGTATTTT. It codes for CASSPQKQILTDTQYF.

This chain links TRBV7-9 with TRBJ1-2; TRBD1 aligns across 7 bases. The V segment lost 5 bases and the J segment 1 base; nucleotides outside the gene matches: 7. In germline, CDR1 is SEHNR, CDR2 FQNEAQ (reference sequence). There are 15 residues in the CDR3. DNA for the CDR3: TGTGCCAGCAGCCCGCCGACAGGGAATAACTATGGCTACACCTTC. It codes for CASSPPTGNNYGYTF.

The rearrangement links TRBV15 to TRBJ1-3, with a tentative D call TRBD1 (5 bases). Germline CDR1 is LNHNV and CDR2 is YYDKDF (reference sequence). Trimming cost V 3 bases and J 0 bases, with 9 bases left between them. The CDR3 covers 15 residues. CDR3 coding DNA: TGTGCCACCAGCAGGACAGCTAGCTCTGGAAACACCATATATTTT. Translating gives CATSRTASSGNTIYF.

The chain recombines TRBV19 with TRBJ2-2, with TRBD1 identical over 11 bases. This CDR3 comprises 16 residues. Looked up from germline, CDR1 is LNHDA and CDR2 is SQIVND (reference sequence). J was trimmed by 3 bases and V by 3 bases; bases with no gene match: 3. The CDR3 DNA follows: TGTGCCAGTAGTATGGGGACAGGGGGTTACACCGGGGAGCTGTTTTTT. Translating gives CASSMGTGGYTGELFF.

This chain links TRBV21-1 with TRBJ1-1; no DNA check was done on the table's D call, TRBD1. TRBV21-1 constitutes a pseudogene. The CDR3 contains 12 residues. The CDR3 nucleotides are TGTGCTCGGACAGGGGAAGTGGTGGGAGCTTTCTTT. Translating gives CARTGEVVGAFF.

The chain joins TRBV5-1 to TRBJ2-7, with D tentatively TRBD1 (6 bases). V shed 4 bases and J shed 3 bases, with 11 bases lying between them. The CDR3 spans 13 residues. CDR1 is SGHRS, CDR2 YFSETQ, per germline. The CDR3 DNA reads TGCGCCAGCAGCCTGGTCAGGGGCTACGAGCAGTACTTC. Protein product: CASSLVRGYEQYF.

The chain uses TRBV6-1 and TRBJ2-7; D is possibly TRBD2 (5 bases). The length of the CDR3 is 12 residues. V lost 6 bases, J lost 3 bases, and 9 bases lay in between. The V gene's germline CDR1 is MNHNS and CDR2 SASEGT. CDR3 nucleotide sequence: TGTGCCAGCAGGTACGGGATCTACGAGCAGTACTTC. The encoded protein is CASRYGIYEQYF.